In this sample, the clone carrying this T cell receptor beta chain turned up a few times. These data originate in a study of CD8+CD57+ T cells in acquired aplastic anemia. Study as a whole: Each DNA sample taken from sorted CD4+ and CD8+ cells came to 2.5 to 4 ug on average.

The study profiled TCR beta VDJ and CDR3 using genomic DNA as template. A single record per CDR3 protein comes from TCRdb applying MiXCR to the reads. The sample has about 250,000 distinct CDR3 sequences, more than 45% seen once. Trimming took 6 bases from V and 3 from J, leaving 5 bases between them. From germline, CDR1 is SQVTM and CDR2 ANQGSEA. CDR3 length: 11 amino acids. Patients selected for sequencing had displayed CD8+CD57+ cell expansion by flow cytometry. The TCR sequence derives from a human donor with aplastic anemia. The chain recombines TRBV29-1 with TRBJ2-2; no clear D gene. The sequencing sample was made of sorted CD4+, CD8+, or CD8+CD57+ T cells (not recorded which) from PBMCs. Here the CDR3 reads CSVWDTGELFF. DNA of the CDR3: TGCAGCGTCTGGGACACCGGGGAGCTGTTTTTT.